What follows are 5 T cell receptor beta chains derived from one specimen sequenced in a study of regulatory T cells in long-lasting Graves disease. TCR beta libraries were built with iRepertoire HTBI primers and Arm-PCR of CDR3 regions. TCRdb reanalysed the multiplex PCR reads using MiXCR and keeps one entry per CDR3 protein. This table holds hundreds of thousands of distinct CDR3 sequences, approximately 16% found once. Time point: newly diagnosed GD, antithyroid drugs for less than 3 months. The TCR library used RNA extracted from PBMCs. These records were also assigned to another study, of T cells in Graves' hyperthyroidism and ophthalmopathy.

The specimen was peripheral blood mononuclear cells (PBMCs), collected at new diagnosis, from a patient treated with antithyroid drugs. The receptors come from a woman aged 35-65 years with Graves disease.

V usage is TRBV20-1 and J usage is TRBJ2-3; D unresolved. V dropped 0 bases and J dropped 1 base, with 11 bases sitting between them. This CDR3 spans 15 amino acids. The germline V gene has CDR1 DFQATT and CDR2 SNEGSKA (reference sequence). The DNA for the CDR3 is TGCAGTGCTAGAGATGTGGGCGCCGGCACAGATACGCAGTATTTT. Translated, it gives CSARDVGAGTDTQYF.

A word on this clonotype: It may be a read error: a sequence one base away is much more abundant. The chain joins TRBV20-1 to TRBJ2-1, with a possible D match to TRBD2 (5 bases). Gene TRBJ2-5 matches the end of the DNA better, so the J call may be wrong. This CDR3 spans 13 amino acids. In germline, CDR1 is DFQATT, CDR2 SNEGSKA (reference sequence). CDR3 residues: CSALQDFKETQYF. The CDR3 bases are TGCAGTGCCCTCCAGGACTTTAAAGAGACCCAGTACTTC.

This clonotype has just a few counts. This chain joins TRBV18 and TRBJ1-3; no firm D call. CDR1 and CDR2 from the germline V gene are KGHSH and LQKENI. This CDR3 comprises 15 residues. Trimming took 3 bases from V and 4 from J, leaving 13 bases between them. The CDR3 reads CASSPVREGGNTIYF. The DNA of the CDR3 is TGTGCCAGCTCACCCGTTCGGGAGGGCGGAAACACCATATATTTT.

At least ten counts were recorded for this clonotype. This chain joins TRBV3-1 and TRBJ2-7, with D unresolved. V lost 4 bases to trimming and J lost 6 bases, with 10 bases between them. The CDR3 runs 12 residues. The germline gives CDR1 LGHDT, CDR2 YNNKEL (reference sequence). The DNA for the CDR3 is TGTGCCAGCAGCCGCTCACCGAGCGAGCAGTACTTC. This translates into CASSRSPSEQYF.

This rearrangement joins TRBV4-1 to TRBJ2-7; D might be TRBD1 (5 bases). CDR3 length: 12 amino acids. V was trimmed by 0 bases and J by 12 bases, leaving 12 bases between them. Germline V gives CDR1 MGHRA, CDR2 YSYEKL. CDR3 loop: CASSQEVRQLYF. DNA of the CDR3: TGCGCCAGCAGCCAAGAGGTCCGACAGCTGTACTTC.